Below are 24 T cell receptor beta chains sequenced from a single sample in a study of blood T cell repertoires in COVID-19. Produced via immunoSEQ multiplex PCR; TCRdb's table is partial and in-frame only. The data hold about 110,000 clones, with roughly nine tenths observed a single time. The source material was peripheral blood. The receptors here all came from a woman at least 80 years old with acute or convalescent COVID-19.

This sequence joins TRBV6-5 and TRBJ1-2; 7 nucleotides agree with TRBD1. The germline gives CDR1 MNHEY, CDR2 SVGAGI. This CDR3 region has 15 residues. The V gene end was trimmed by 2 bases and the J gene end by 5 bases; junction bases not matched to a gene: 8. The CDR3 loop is CASSYVRGQRYGYTF. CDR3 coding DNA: TGTGCCAGCAGTTACGTTCGGGGACAGAGATATGGCTACACCTTC.

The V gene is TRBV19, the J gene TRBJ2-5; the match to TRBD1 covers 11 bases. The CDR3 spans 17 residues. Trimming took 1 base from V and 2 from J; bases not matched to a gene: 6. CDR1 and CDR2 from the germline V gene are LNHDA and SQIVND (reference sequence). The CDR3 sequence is CASSIVGGQGVQETQYF. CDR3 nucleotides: TGTGCCAGTAGTATAGTAGGGGGACAGGGGGTACAAGAGACCCAGTACTTC.

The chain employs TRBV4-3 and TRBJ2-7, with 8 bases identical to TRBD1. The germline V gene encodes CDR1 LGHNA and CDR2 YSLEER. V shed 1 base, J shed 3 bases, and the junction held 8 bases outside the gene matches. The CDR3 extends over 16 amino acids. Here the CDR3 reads CASSQAQTGEFYEQYF. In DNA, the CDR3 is TGCGCCAGCAGCCAAGCTCAGACAGGGGAGTTCTACGAGCAGTACTTC.

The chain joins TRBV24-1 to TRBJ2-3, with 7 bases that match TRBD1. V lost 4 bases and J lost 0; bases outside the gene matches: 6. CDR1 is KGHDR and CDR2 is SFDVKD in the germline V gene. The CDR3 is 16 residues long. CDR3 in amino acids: CATSERDSPSTDTQYF. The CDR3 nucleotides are TGTGCCACCAGTGAACGGGACAGCCCTAGCACAGATACGCAGTATTTT.

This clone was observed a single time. CDR3 bases: TGTGCCATCAGTGAGTCTCGGACGGGAAGGACTAGTCTCTCCTACGAGCAGTACTTC. This translates into CAISESRTGRTSLSYEQYF. The V call is TRBV10-3, the J call TRBJ2-7, with 7 positions matching TRBD2. Trimming at V came to 0 bases and at J to 0 bases, leaving 14 bases not matched to a gene. Germline CDR1 ENHRY, CDR2 SYGVKD. The CDR3 is 19 amino acids.

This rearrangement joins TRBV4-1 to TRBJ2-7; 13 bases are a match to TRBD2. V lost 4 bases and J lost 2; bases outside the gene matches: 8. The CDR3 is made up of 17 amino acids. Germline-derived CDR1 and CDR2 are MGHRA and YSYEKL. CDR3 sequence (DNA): TGCGCCAGCAGCCCAGGGACTAGCGGGGTTCTGGCCTACGAGCAGTACTTC. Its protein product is CASSPGTSGVLAYEQYF.

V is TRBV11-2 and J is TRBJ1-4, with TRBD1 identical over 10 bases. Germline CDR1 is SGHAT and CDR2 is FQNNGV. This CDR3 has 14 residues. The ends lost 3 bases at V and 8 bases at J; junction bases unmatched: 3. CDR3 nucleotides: TGTGCCAGCAGCTTGGGACAGGGGAAGGAAAAACTGTTTTTT. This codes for CASSLGQGKEKLFF.

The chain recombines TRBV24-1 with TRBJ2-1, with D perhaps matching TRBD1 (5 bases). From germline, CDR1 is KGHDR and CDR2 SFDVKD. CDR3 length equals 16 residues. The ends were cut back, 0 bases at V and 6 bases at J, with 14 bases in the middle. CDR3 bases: TGTGCCACCAGTGATTTGGGGCAGGGATTTTCCAATGAGCAGTTCTTC. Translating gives CATSDLGQGFSNEQFF.

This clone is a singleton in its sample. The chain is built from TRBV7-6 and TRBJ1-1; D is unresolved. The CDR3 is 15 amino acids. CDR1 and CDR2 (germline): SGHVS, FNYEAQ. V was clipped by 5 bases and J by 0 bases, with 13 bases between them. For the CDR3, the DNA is TGTGCCAGCAGCCCCCATTCCGGGGTGAACACTGAAGCTTTCTTT. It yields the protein CASSPHSGVNTEAFF.

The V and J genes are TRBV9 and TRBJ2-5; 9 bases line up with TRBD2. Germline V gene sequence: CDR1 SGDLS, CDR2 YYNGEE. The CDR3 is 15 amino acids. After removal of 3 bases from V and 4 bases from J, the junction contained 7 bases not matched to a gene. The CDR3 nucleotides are TGTGCCAGCAGCGAGGCGGGGGGGGCAGGAGAGACCCAGTACTTC. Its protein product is CASSEAGGAGETQYF.

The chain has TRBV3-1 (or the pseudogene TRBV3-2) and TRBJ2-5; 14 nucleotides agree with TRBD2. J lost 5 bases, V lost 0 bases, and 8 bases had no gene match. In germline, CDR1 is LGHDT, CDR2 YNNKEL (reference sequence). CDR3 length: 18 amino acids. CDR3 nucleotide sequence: TGTGCCAGCAGCCAAGACGGACTAGCGGGGGGTGCCCGGGAGACCCAGTACTTC. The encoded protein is CASSQDGLAGGARETQYF.

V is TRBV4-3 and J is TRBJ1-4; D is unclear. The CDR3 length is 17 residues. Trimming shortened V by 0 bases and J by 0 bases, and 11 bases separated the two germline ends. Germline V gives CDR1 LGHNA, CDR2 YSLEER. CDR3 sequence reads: CASSQEHRRATNEKLFF. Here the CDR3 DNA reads TGCGCCAGCAGCCAAGAGCACAGACGTGCAACTAATGAAAAACTGTTTTTT.

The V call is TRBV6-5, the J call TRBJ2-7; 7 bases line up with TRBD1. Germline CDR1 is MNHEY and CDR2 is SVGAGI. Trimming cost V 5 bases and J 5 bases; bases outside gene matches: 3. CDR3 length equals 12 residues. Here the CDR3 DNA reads TGTGCCAGCAGTCAGACAGGGAACGAGCAGTACTTC. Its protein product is CASSQTGNEQYF.

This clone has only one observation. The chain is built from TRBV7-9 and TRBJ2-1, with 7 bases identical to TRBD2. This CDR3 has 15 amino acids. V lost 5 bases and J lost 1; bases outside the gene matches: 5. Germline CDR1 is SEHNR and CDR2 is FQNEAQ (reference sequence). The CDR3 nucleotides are TGTGCCAGCAGCGCCGACGGGGGGTCCTACAATGAGCAGTTCTTC. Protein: CASSADGGSYNEQFF.

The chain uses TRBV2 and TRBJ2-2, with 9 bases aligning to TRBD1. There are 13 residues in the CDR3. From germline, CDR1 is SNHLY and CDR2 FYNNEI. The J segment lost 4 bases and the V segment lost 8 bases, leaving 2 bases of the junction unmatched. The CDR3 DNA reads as TGTGCCAGCGGGACAGGGAGCACCGGGGAGCTGTTTTTT. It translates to CASGTGSTGELFF.

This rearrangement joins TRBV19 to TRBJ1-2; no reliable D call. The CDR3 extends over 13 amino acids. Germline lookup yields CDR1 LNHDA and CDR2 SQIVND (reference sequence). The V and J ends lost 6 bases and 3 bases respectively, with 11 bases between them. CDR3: CASRANQDYGYTF. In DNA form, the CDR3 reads TGTGCCAGTAGGGCTAATCAGGACTATGGCTACACCTTC.

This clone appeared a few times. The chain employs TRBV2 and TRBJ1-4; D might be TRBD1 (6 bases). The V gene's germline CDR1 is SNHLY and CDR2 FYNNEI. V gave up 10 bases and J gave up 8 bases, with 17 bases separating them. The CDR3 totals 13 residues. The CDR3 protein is CATEEGVGEKLFF. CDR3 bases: TGTGCCACCGAAGAGGGGGTTGGAGAAAAACTGTTTTTT. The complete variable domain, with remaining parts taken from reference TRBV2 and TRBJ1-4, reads EPEVTQTPSHQVTQMGQEVILRCVPISNHLYFYWYRQILGQKVEFLVSFYNNEISEKSEIFDDQFSVERPDGSNFTLKIRSTKLEDSAMYFCATEEGVGEKLFFGSGTQLSVL.

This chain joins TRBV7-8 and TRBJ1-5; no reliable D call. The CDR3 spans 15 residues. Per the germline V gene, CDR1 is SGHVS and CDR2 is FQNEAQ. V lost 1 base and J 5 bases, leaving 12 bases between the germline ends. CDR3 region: CASSLVWREDQPQHF. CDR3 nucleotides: TGTGCCAGCAGCTTAGTTTGGAGGGAAGATCAGCCCCAGCATTTT.

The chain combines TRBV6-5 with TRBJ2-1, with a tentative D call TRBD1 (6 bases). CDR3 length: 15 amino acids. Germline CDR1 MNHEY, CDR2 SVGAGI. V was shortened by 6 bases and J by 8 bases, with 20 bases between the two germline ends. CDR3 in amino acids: CASRTGTTGRYEQFF. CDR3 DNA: TGTGCCAGCAGAACCGGGACCACAGGGCGCTATGAGCAGTTCTTC.

Here the CDR3 DNA reads TGTGCCAGCAGTGCAGGGATAAGCTATGGCTACACCTTC. Protein sequence: CASSAGISYGYTF. J is TRBJ1-2 and V is TRBV27, with D maybe TRBD1 (5 bases). The CDR3 loop spans 13 amino acids. Deletions cut 5 bases from V and 4 bases from J, with 11 bases between. Germline CDR1 is MNHEY and CDR2 is SMNVEV (reference sequence).

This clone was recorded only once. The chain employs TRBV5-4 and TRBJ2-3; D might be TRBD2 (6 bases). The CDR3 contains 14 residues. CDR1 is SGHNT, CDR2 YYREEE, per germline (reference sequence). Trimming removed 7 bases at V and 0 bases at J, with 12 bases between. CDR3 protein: CASVSSGSTDTQYF. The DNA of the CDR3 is TGTGCCAGCGTCAGCAGCGGGAGCACAGATACGCAGTATTTT.

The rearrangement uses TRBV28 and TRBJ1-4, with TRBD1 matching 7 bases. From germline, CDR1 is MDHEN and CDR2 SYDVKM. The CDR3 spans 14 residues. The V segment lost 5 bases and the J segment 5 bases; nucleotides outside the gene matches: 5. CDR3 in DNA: TGTGCCAGCAGTGGGACAGATCCGAATGAAAAACTGTTTTTT. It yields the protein CASSGTDPNEKLFF.

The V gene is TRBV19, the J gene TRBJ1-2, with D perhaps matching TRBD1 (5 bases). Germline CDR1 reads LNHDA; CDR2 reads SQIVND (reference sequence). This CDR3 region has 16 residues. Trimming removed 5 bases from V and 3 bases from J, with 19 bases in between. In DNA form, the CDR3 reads TGTGCCAGTAGTGAACTCTGGGACGGAGGGGACTATGGCTACACCTTC. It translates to CASSELWDGGDYGYTF.

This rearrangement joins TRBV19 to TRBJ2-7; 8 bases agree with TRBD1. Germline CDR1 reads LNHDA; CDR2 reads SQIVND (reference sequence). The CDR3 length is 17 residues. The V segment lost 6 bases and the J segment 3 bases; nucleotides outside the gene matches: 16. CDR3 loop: CASSPPPWTGISYEQYF. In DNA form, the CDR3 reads TGTGCCAGTAGCCCACCCCCCTGGACAGGGATTAGCTACGAGCAGTACTTC. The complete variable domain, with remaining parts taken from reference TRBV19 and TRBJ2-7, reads DGGITQSPKYLFRKEGQNVTLSCEQNLNHDAMYWYRQDPGQGLRLIYYSQIVNDFQKGDIAEGYSVSREKKESFPLTVTSAQKNPTAFYLCASSPPPWTGISYEQYFGPGTRLTVT.